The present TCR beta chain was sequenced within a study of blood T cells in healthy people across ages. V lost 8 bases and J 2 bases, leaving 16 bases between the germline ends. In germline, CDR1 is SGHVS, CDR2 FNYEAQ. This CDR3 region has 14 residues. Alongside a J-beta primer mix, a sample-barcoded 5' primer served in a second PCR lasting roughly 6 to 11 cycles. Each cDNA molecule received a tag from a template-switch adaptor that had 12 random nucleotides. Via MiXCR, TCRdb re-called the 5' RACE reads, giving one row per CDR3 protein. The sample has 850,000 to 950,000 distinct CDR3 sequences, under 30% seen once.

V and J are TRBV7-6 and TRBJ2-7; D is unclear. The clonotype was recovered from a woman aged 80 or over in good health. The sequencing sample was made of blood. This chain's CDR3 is CASGQGGHTYEQYF. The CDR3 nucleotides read TGTGCCAGCGGCCAAGGCGGCCACACCTACGAGCAGTACTTC.